The rows below give T cell receptor beta chains drawn from one sample of a study of Graves' ophthalmopathy and Graves' hyperthyroidism. TCRdb passed the multiplex PCR reads through MiXCR, listing each CDR3 protein once. This sample has roughly 51,000 distinct CDR3 sequences; around 48% occur once, and the top ten carry around 23%. Sequencing input: peripheral blood. Receptors were obtained from an adult man with Graves' ophthalmopathy. CDR3s include the opening cysteine and the closing phenylalanine or tryptophan. The D gene is left open where the match is weak. The size of a clone is reported for some rows only, either as once, few or many, or as a class for expanded clones.

j_gene: TRBJ1-1
d_gene: NA
v_gene: TRBV10-3
abundance: once
len: 13
CDR3aa: CAISGGGNTEAFF
CDR3nt: TGTGCCATCAGTGGGGGCGGGAACACTGAAGCGTTCTTT

j_gene: TRBJ2-7
d_gene: TRBD1
v_gene: TRBV6-2/TRBV6-3
abundance: many
len: 17
CDR3aa: CASSYPNNLRGLYEQYF
CDR3nt: TGTGCCAGCAGTTATCCAAACAACCTCAGGGGGCTGTACGAGCAGTACTTC

j_gene: TRBJ1-1
d_gene: NA
v_gene: TRBV28
abundance: NA
len: 14
CDR3aa: CASSWGGGDTEAFF
CDR3nt: TGTGCCAGCAGTTGGGGGGGGGGGGACACTGAAGCTTTCTTT

j_gene: TRBJ2-2
d_gene: NA
v_gene: TRBV7-2
abundance: once
len: 16
CDR3aa: CASSLSQGSYIGELFF
CDR3nt: TGTGCCAGCAGCTTAAGCCAGGGTTCATACATCGGGGAGCTGTTCTTT

j_gene: TRBJ1-1
d_gene: TRBD1
v_gene: TRBV5-6
abundance: NA
len: 16
CDR3aa: CASGFTGQGGNTEALF
CDR3nt: TGTGCCAGCGGCTTCACTGGACAGGGTGGGAACACTGAAGCTCTCTTT

j_gene: TRBJ2-5
d_gene: TRBD2
v_gene: TRBV7-7
abundance: NA
len: 15
CDR3aa: CASSPNLAGGETQYF
CDR3nt: TGTGCTAGCAGCCCAAATTTAGCGGGAGGAGAGACCCAGTACTTC

j_gene: TRBJ1-2
d_gene: TRBD1
v_gene: TRBV2
abundance: few
len: 15
CDR3aa: CASTLRTGGSYGYTF
CDR3nt: TGTGCCAGCACTCTCAGGACAGGGGGGAGCTATGGCTACACCTTC

j_gene: TRBJ1-2
d_gene: NA
v_gene: TRBV19
abundance: NA
len: 16
CDR3aa: CASSISTTGTSYGYTF
CDR3nt: TGTGCCAGTAGTATATCGACTACCGGGACTAGCTATGGCTACACCTTC

j_gene: TRBJ2-7
d_gene: TRBD2
v_gene: TRBV20-1
abundance: NA
len: 14
CDR3aa: CSAKRTSGSYEQYF
CDR3nt: TGCAGTGCAAAGAGGACTAGCGGGAGTTACGAGCAGTACTTC

j_gene: TRBJ1-2
d_gene: TRBD1
v_gene: TRBV2
abundance: NA
len: 11
CDR3aa: CASSEGQGYTF
CDR3nt: TGTGCCAGCAGCGAGGGACAGGGCTACACCTTC

j_gene: TRBJ2-7
d_gene: TRBD1
v_gene: TRBV15
abundance: few
len: 14
CDR3aa: CATSKGQGIYEQYF
CDR3nt: TGTGCCACCAGTAAGGGACAGGGGATCTACGAGCAGTACTTC

j_gene: TRBJ1-6
d_gene: NA
v_gene: TRBV25-1
abundance: medium-sized
len: 14
CDR3aa: CASSVGNFNSPLHF
CDR3nt: TGTGCCAGCAGTGTAGGCAATTTTAATTCACCCCTCCACTTT

j_gene: TRBJ2-5
d_gene: TRBD2
v_gene: TRBV12-3/TRBV12-4
abundance: NA
len: 15
CDR3aa: CASRAGLAGRETQYF
CDR3nt: TGTGCCAGCAGGGCGGGACTAGCGGGAAGGGAGACCCAGTACTTC

j_gene: TRBJ2-1
d_gene: TRBD1
v_gene: TRBV12-3/TRBV12-4
abundance: NA
len: 17
CDR3aa: CASSLWTGSEGSYEQFF
CDR3nt: TGTGCCAGCAGTTTATGGACAGGGTCCGAGGGGTCCTATGAGCAGTTCTTC

j_gene: TRBJ2-7
d_gene: NA
v_gene: TRBV20-1
abundance: NA
len: 13
CDR3aa: CSARGLALVEQYF
CDR3nt: TGCAGTGCTAGAGGCTTGGCCTTGGTCGAGCAGTACTTC

j_gene: TRBJ2-2
d_gene: NA
v_gene: TRBV5-1
abundance: many
len: 13
CDR3aa: CASSYMVSGELFF
CDR3nt: TGCGCCAGCAGTTATATGGTTTCCGGGGAGCTGTTTTTT

j_gene: TRBJ1-1
d_gene: TRBD1
v_gene: TRBV6-5
abundance: NA
len: 13
CDR3aa: CASRLTGGAEAFF
CDR3nt: TGTGCCAGCAGGTTGACAGGGGGCGCTGAAGCTTTCTTT

j_gene: TRBJ2-2
d_gene: TRBD2
v_gene: TRBV2
abundance: NA
len: 14
CDR3aa: CARTLAGGPGELFF
CDR3nt: TGTGCCAGGACACTAGCGGGGGGGCCTGGGGAGCTGTTTTTT

j_gene: TRBJ1-3
d_gene: NA
v_gene: TRBV19
abundance: NA
len: 15
CDR3aa: CASTPTGTSENTIYF
CDR3nt: TGTGCCAGTACTCCAACCGGGACATCGGAAAACACCATATATTTT

j_gene: TRBJ1-3
d_gene: NA
v_gene: TRBV29-1
abundance: NA
len: 15
CDR3aa: CSGMGLGSSGDTIYF
CDR3nt: TGCAGCGGGATGGGACTGGGAAGCTCTGGAGACACCATATATTTT

j_gene: TRBJ1-4
d_gene: NA
v_gene: TRBV19
abundance: many
len: 13
CDR3aa: CASSTRGYEKLFF
CDR3nt: TGTGCCAGTAGTACCAGGGGCTATGAAAAACTGTTTTTT

j_gene: TRBJ2-5
d_gene: NA
v_gene: TRBV6-5
abundance: many
len: 13
CDR3aa: CASSYGVRETQYF
CDR3nt: TGTGCCAGCAGTTACGGCGTCCGAGAGACCCAGTACTTC

j_gene: TRBJ1-3
d_gene: TRBD1
v_gene: TRBV5-1
abundance: many
len: 16
CDR3aa: CASSRRQGNSGNTIYF
CDR3nt: TGCGCCAGCAGCAGAAGACAGGGTAACTCTGGAAACACCATATATTTT

j_gene: TRBJ2-3
d_gene: TRBD1
v_gene: TRBV2
abundance: NA
len: 14
CDR3aa: CASLGTGDTDTQYF
CDR3nt: TGTGCCAGCTTAGGGACAGGAGACACAGATACGCAGTATTTT

j_gene: TRBJ2-3
d_gene: TRBD2
v_gene: TRBV5-6
abundance: many
len: 16
CDR3aa: CASSLNAGGYTDTQYF
CDR3nt: TGTGCCAGCAGCTTAAATGCGGGAGGGTACACAGATACGCAGTATTTT

j_gene: TRBJ2-7
d_gene: TRBD1
v_gene: TRBV7-8
abundance: NA
len: 15
CDR3aa: CASSDPGQDLYEQYF
CDR3nt: TGTGCCAGCAGCGATCCGGGACAGGATCTCTACGAGCAGTACTTC

j_gene: TRBJ2-3
d_gene: TRBD1
v_gene: TRBV7-9
abundance: many
len: 15
CDR3aa: CASSFGTGRTDTQYF
CDR3nt: TGTGCCAGCAGCTTTGGGACAGGACGCACAGATACGCAGTATTTT

j_gene: TRBJ2-1
d_gene: NA
v_gene: TRBV2
abundance: NA
len: 13
CDR3aa: CASSGRWANEQFF
CDR3nt: TGTGCCAGTAGCGGACGGTGGGCAAATGAGCAGTTCTTC

j_gene: TRBJ1-1
d_gene: TRBD1
v_gene: TRBV5-4
abundance: NA
len: 16
CDR3aa: CASSLPGQGVSTEAFF
CDR3nt: TGTGCCAGCAGCTTACCGGGACAGGGAGTGAGCACTGAAGCTTTCTTT

j_gene: TRBJ1-6
d_gene: NA
v_gene: TRBV2
abundance: NA
len: 15
CDR3aa: CASSRREAINSPLHF
CDR3nt: TGTGCCAGCAGCCGGCGGGAGGCCATTAATTCACCCCTCCACTTT

j_gene: TRBJ2-7
d_gene: NA
v_gene: TRBV20-1
abundance: few
len: 12
CDR3aa: CSARNGPYEQYF
CDR3nt: TGCAGTGCGCGCAACGGGCCCTACGAGCAGTACTTC

j_gene: TRBJ2-7
d_gene: NA
v_gene: TRBV19
abundance: many
len: 13
CDR3aa: CASSISVVDEQYF
CDR3nt: TGTGCCAGTAGTATTTCAGTTGTGGACGAGCAGTACTTC

j_gene: TRBJ2-7
d_gene: TRBD2
v_gene: TRBV2
abundance: many
len: 19
CDR3aa: CASSGFLGLAGDSSYEQYF
CDR3nt: TGTGCCAGCAGTGGTTTTTTGGGACTAGCGGGGGACTCCTCCTACGAGCAGTACTTC

j_gene: TRBJ2-2
d_gene: NA
v_gene: TRBV13
abundance: NA
len: 15
CDR3aa: CASSLDRGNTGELFF
CDR3nt: TGTGCCAGCAGCCTCGATCGAGGGAACACCGGGGAGCTGTTTTTT

j_gene: TRBJ1-2
d_gene: NA
v_gene: TRBV5-6
abundance: many
len: 15
CDR3aa: CASSQDSSLNYGYTF
CDR3nt: TGTGCCAGCAGCCAGGACAGTTCGCTAAACTATGGCTACACCTTC

j_gene: TRBJ2-3
d_gene: NA
v_gene: TRBV28
abundance: many
len: 14
CDR3aa: CASSFGLATDTQYF
CDR3nt: TGTGCCAGCAGTTTCGGCTTGGCCACAGATACGCAGTATTTT

j_gene: TRBJ2-7
d_gene: TRBD2
v_gene: TRBV20-1
abundance: NA
len: 13
CDR3aa: CSARDLAGYEQYF
CDR3nt: TGCAGTGCTAGAGATCTAGCGGGCTACGAGCAGTACTTC

j_gene: TRBJ1-1
d_gene: NA
v_gene: TRBV29-1
abundance: few
len: 13
CDR3aa: CSVERTVGTEAFF
CDR3nt: TGCAGCGTTGAAAGGACAGTAGGGACTGAAGCTTTCTTT

j_gene: TRBJ2-2
d_gene: NA
v_gene: TRBV20-1
abundance: NA
len: 14
CDR3aa: CSARFSGNTGELFF
CDR3nt: TGCAGTGCTAGGTTTAGCGGAAACACCGGGGAGCTGTTTTTT

j_gene: TRBJ2-1
d_gene: NA
v_gene: TRBV3-1
abundance: many
len: 12
CDR3aa: CASSQTDNEQFF
CDR3nt: TGTGCCAGCAGCCAGACCGACAATGAGCAGTTCTTC

j_gene: TRBJ1-3
d_gene: NA
v_gene: TRBV9
abundance: NA
len: 16
CDR3aa: CASSVAPTVSGNTIYF
CDR3nt: TGTGCCAGCAGCGTAGCCCCGACGGTCTCTGGAAACACCATATATTTT

j_gene: TRBJ2-7
d_gene: NA
v_gene: TRBV28
abundance: many
len: 14
CDR3aa: CASSEGGGAFEQYF
CDR3nt: TGTGCCAGCAGCGAGGGCGGGGGCGCATTCGAGCAGTACTTC

j_gene: TRBJ1-4
d_gene: NA
v_gene: TRBV7-9
abundance: NA
len: 15
CDR3aa: CASSFSDRTNEKLFF
CDR3nt: TGTGCCAGCAGCTTTAGCGACAGAACTAATGAAAAACTGTTTTTT

j_gene: TRBJ2-7
d_gene: NA
v_gene: TRBV7-2
abundance: many
len: 15
CDR3aa: CASSPTGLSAYEQYF
CDR3nt: TGTGCCAGCAGCCCGACAGGTCTCAGTGCCTACGAGCAGTACTTC

j_gene: TRBJ2-3
d_gene: TRBD1
v_gene: TRBV24-1
abundance: few
len: 17
CDR3aa: CATSDDAGGVGTDTQYF
CDR3nt: TGTGCCACCAGTGATGATGCAGGGGGCGTCGGCACAGATACGCAGTATTTT

j_gene: TRBJ2-7
d_gene: TRBD2
v_gene: TRBV6-2/TRBV6-3
abundance: NA
len: 14
CDR3aa: CASRGGGPSYEQYF
CDR3nt: TGTGCCAGCAGGGGGGGAGGGCCCTCCTACGAGCAGTACTTC

j_gene: TRBJ2-7
d_gene: NA
v_gene: TRBV24-1
abundance: few
len: 12
CDR3aa: CATSDLAGRQYF
CDR3nt: TGTGCCACCAGTGATTTGGCGGGGCGGCAGTACTTC

j_gene: TRBJ2-5
d_gene: NA
v_gene: TRBV19
abundance: few
len: 12
CDR3aa: CASSHQAGTQYF
CDR3nt: TGTGCCAGTAGTCACCAGGCTGGGACCCAGTACTTC

j_gene: TRBJ2-7
d_gene: TRBD2
v_gene: TRBV7-8
abundance: medium-sized
len: 14
CDR3aa: CASSLAREGDEQYF
CDR3nt: TGTGCCAGCAGCTTAGCGCGGGAGGGGGATGAGCAGTACTTC

j_gene: TRBJ2-1
d_gene: TRBD2
v_gene: TRBV5-1
abundance: many
len: 16
CDR3aa: CASSFSLAGGGNEQFF
CDR3nt: TGCGCCAGCAGCTTCTCACTAGCGGGGGGCGGCAATGAGCAGTTCTTC

j_gene: TRBJ1-2
d_gene: TRBD1
v_gene: TRBV11-2
abundance: many
len: 15
CDR3aa: CASSLVSDRGGGYTF
CDR3nt: TGTGCCAGCAGCTTAGTTTCAGACAGGGGAGGTGGCTACACCTTC

j_gene: TRBJ1-4
d_gene: TRBD1
v_gene: TRBV10-1
abundance: many
len: 15
CDR3aa: CASPDRGLTNEKLFF
CDR3nt: TGCGCCAGCCCGGACAGGGGATTGACTAATGAAAAACTGTTTTTT

j_gene: TRBJ1-2
d_gene: NA
v_gene: TRBV12-3/TRBV12-4
abundance: NA
len: 13
CDR3aa: CASSLGGVYGYTF
CDR3nt: TGTGCCAGCAGTTTAGGGGGGGTCTATGGCTACACCTTC

j_gene: TRBJ2-7
d_gene: NA
v_gene: TRBV2
abundance: NA
len: 13
CDR3aa: CASKPGNSYEQYF
CDR3nt: TGTGCCAGCAAACCGGGAAACTCCTACGAGCAGTACTTC

j_gene: TRBJ1-5
d_gene: TRBD1
v_gene: TRBV5-6
abundance: NA
len: 9
CDR3aa: CASSLRQGF
CDR3nt: TGTGCCAGCAGCTTGAGACAGGGTTTT